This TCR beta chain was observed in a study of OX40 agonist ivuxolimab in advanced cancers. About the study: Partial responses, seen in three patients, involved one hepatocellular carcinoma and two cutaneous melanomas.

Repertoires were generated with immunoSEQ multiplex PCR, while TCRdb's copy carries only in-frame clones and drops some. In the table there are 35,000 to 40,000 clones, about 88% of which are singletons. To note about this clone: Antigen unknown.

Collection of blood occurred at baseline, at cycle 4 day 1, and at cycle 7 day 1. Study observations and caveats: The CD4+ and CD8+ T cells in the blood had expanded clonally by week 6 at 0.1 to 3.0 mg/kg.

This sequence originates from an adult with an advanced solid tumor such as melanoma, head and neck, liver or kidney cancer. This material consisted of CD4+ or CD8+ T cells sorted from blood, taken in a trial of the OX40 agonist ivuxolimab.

CDR3 bases: TGTGCCAGTAGTATAGTCGGGTATAGCAATCAGCCCCAGCATTTT. This codes for CASSIVGYSNQPQHF. The genes are TRBV19 and TRBJ1-5; D ambiguous. Trimming shortened V by 1 base and J by 0 bases, and 7 bases separated the two germline ends. Looked up from germline, CDR1 is LNHDA and CDR2 is SQIVND (reference sequence). The CDR3 covers 15 residues.